Shown below are 25 T cell receptor beta chains from a single sample sequenced in a study of T cells after yellow fever vaccination (dated by TCRdb to between 2018 and 2021). The receptor library was made with 5' RACE. For sequencing, an Illumina NovaSeq 6000 was employed. TCRdb reran the public reads through fastp at Q25 and MiXCR, keeping productive beta chains. Here each entry gathers all rows of one CDR3 protein and keeps the most common genes and DNA. Counted in this sample were some 250,000 distinct CDR3 sequences; 3.6% of them appeared once. The top ten hold about 20% of the sample. This specimen's treatment or condition label, interpreted: live attenuated yellow fever vaccine strain. The source was PBMCs, collected 15 days after the yellow fever booster vaccination. The receptors were sampled from a man aged 18 to 30 who received the YFV17D yellow fever vaccine.

At least ten counts were recorded for this clonotype. The rearrangement uses TRBV30 and TRBJ2-2; D call uncertain. Germline CDR1 reads GTSNPN; CDR2 reads SVGIG (reference sequence). V lost 1 base and J 7 bases, leaving 10 bases between the germline ends. The CDR3 has 13 amino acids. In DNA form, the CDR3 reads TGTGCCTGGAGTGACCTTGGTGTCGGGGAGCTGTTTTTT. Amino acids: CAWSDLGVGELFF.

This clonotype was seen repeatedly, ten times or more. V and J are TRBV14 and TRBJ2-7, with TRBD1 matching over 7 bases. Germline CDR1 SGHDN, CDR2 FVKESK. The CDR3 loop spans 14 amino acids. V lost 4 bases to trimming and J lost 3 bases; unmatched junction nucleotides: 6. CDR3 protein: CASSRRDSGYEQYF. CDR3 DNA: TGTGCCAGCAGCCGCCGGGACAGCGGCTACGAGCAGTACTTC.

This clonotype was found many times. The genes are TRBV7-3 and TRBJ1-1; weak D call: TRBD1 (5 bases). This CDR3 region has 12 residues. V was clipped by 5 bases and J by 9 bases, with 13 bases between them. Germline V CDR1 and CDR2: SGHTA, FQGTGA. CDR3 in amino acids: CASSTGPGQAFF. CDR3 sequence (DNA): TGTGCCAGCAGCACGGGGCCAGGGCAAGCTTTCTTT.

This clonotype was seen repeatedly, ten times or more. This chain joins TRBV7-9 and TRBJ1-2; D is ambiguous. V lost 1 base and J lost 9, with 12 bases in between. The CDR3 loop spans 13 amino acids. In germline, CDR1 is SEHNR, CDR2 FQNEAQ (reference sequence). Written as DNA, the CDR3 is TGTGCCAGCAGCTTAGATGGTTATGAGCGCTACACCTTC. It translates to CASSLDGYERYTF.

The rearrangement joins TRBV19 to TRBJ1-1; 10 bases line up with TRBD1. Germline V lookup: CDR1 LNHDA, CDR2 SQIVND (reference sequence). This CDR3 has 13 amino acids. The V gene end was trimmed by 7 bases and the J gene end by 11 bases; junction bases not matched to a gene: 10. The CDR3 loop reads CASNSGTGDFAFF. The CDR3 DNA sequence: TGTGCCAGTAACTCCGGGACAGGGGATTTCGCTTTCTTT.

This clonotype was detected ten times or more. The rearrangement joins TRBV7-2 to TRBJ2-7; possibly TRBD1 or TRBD2 for D (6 bases each). The CDR3 totals 12 residues. V was trimmed by 1 base and J by 8 bases, leaving 9 bases between them. Germline lookup yields CDR1 SGHTA and CDR2 FQGNSA. For the CDR3, the DNA is TGTGCCAGCAGCTTAGGGAGGGGGAAGCAGTACGTC. Encoded protein: CASSLGRGKQYV.

This clonotype was seen repeatedly, ten times or more. Here the CDR3 reads CASSLWPTSGDSPLHF. The CDR3 DNA reads TGTGCCAGCAGCTTATGGCCGACCTCAGGGGATTCACCCCTCCACTTT. The rearrangement joins TRBV11-2 to TRBJ1-6, with D maybe TRBD1 (6 bases). V lost 2 bases and J 8 bases, leaving 16 bases between the germline ends. The CDR3 consists of 16 residues. Germline V gene lookup returns CDR1 SGHAT and CDR2 FQNNGV.

The gene calls are TRBV28 and TRBJ2-1; D call uncertain. The CDR3 runs 15 residues. The germline gives CDR1 MDHEN, CDR2 SYDVKM. Trimming shortened V by 5 bases and J by 2 bases, and 13 bases separated the two germline ends. CDR3 region: CASSPPQVTYNEQFF. As DNA, the CDR3 is TGTGCCAGCAGTCCCCCGCAGGTCACCTACAATGAGCAGTTCTTC. The full variable domain, with the rest looked up from reference TRBV28 and TRBJ2-1, is DVKVTQSSRYLVKRTGEKVFLECVQDMDHENMFWYRQDPGLGLRLIYFSYDVKMKEKGDIPEGYSVSREKKERFSLILESASTNQTSMYLCASSPPQVTYNEQFFGPGTRLTVL.

Many counts were recorded for this clonotype. This chain uses TRBV12-3 or TRBV12-4 with TRBJ1-2; unclear D gene. Trimming stripped 4 bases from V and 2 bases from J, with 11 bases between. This CDR3 comprises 14 residues. CDR3 in amino acids: CASSSQPVNYGYTF. The CDR3 DNA reads as TGTGCCAGCAGTTCCCAGCCTGTGAACTATGGCTACACCTTC.

This clonotype was seen ten or more times. J is TRBJ1-1 and V is TRBV10-3, with D hard to call. The germline CDR1 and CDR2 sequences are ENHRY and SYGVKD. V lost 6 bases to trimming and J lost 3 bases, with 8 bases between them. CDR3 length equals 12 residues. DNA of the CDR3: TGTGCCATCAGGCGGGCTGACACTGAAGCTTTCTTT. It yields the protein CAIRRADTEAFF.

The table lists this clonotype with many counts. V and J are TRBV20-1 and TRBJ1-2; no firm D call. Germline CDR1 DFQATT, CDR2 SNEGSKA (reference sequence). The CDR3 is made up of 14 amino acids. Deletions cut 5 bases from V and 2 bases from J, with 15 bases between. The CDR3 nucleotides are TGCAGTGCTCCCACTCCGGTGGAAAACTATGGCTACACCTTC. This codes for CSAPTPVENYGYTF.

This clonotype showed up many times. The J gene is TRBJ2-5, the V gene TRBV7-2, with no clear D. The CDR3 spans 13 residues. V was clipped by 2 bases and J by 5 bases, with 9 bases between them. CDR1 and CDR2 (germline): SGHTA, FQGNSA. The CDR3 here is CASSLPLTETQYF. The CDR3, as DNA: TGTGCCAGCAGCTTACCCCTAACCGAGACCCAGTACTTC.

This clonotype was seen many times. This chain's CDR3 is CSVPRSLVSGELFF. The CDR3 region has the DNA TGCAGCGTTCCTCGGAGTTTGGTATCCGGGGAGCTGTTTTTT. The chain has TRBV29-1 and TRBJ2-2; D not certain. The CDR3 consists of 14 residues. V shed 5 bases and J shed 6 bases, with 16 bases lying between them. CDR1 and CDR2 (germline): SQVTM, ANQGSEA.

The table lists this clonotype with many counts. The rearrangement joins TRBV27 to TRBJ2-3; TRBD1 matches at 12 bases. Germline CDR1 is MNHEY and CDR2 is SMNVEV (reference sequence). CDR3 length: 15 amino acids. Trimming at V came to 6 bases and at J to 4 bases, leaving 5 bases not matched to a gene. CDR3 region: CASSAGTGGPDTQYF. The CDR3 DNA reads TGTGCCAGCAGCGCCGGGACAGGGGGCCCAGATACGCAGTATTTT.

This clonotype was observed at least ten times. This chain joins TRBV20-1 and TRBJ2-5, with D possibly being TRBD1 or TRBD2 (6 bases each). The CDR3 extends over 14 amino acids. The V and J ends lost 3 bases and 3 bases respectively, with 14 bases between them. The germline CDR1 and CDR2 sequences are DFQATT and SNEGSKA (reference sequence). CDR3 amino acids: CSASVLRGEETQYF. The CDR3 DNA reads TGCAGTGCTAGCGTACTAAGGGGGGAAGAGACCCAGTACTTC.

This clonotype occurred many times. The rearrangement joins TRBV27 to TRBJ2-1; D gene unclear. CDR3 length: 15 amino acids. The V gene lost 5 bases and the J gene lost 3 bases, with 14 bases spanning the gap. Germline V gene lookup returns CDR1 MNHEY and CDR2 SMNVEV (reference sequence). Here the CDR3 DNA reads TGTGCCAGCAGTCAAGGGTCGTTTCTCTACAATGAGCAGTTCTTC. It translates to CASSQGSFLYNEQFF.

In this sample, this clonotype turned up many times. The chain recombines TRBV10-1 with TRBJ1-4; D gene uncertain. The CDR3 sequence is 13 residues long. From germline, CDR1 is WNHNN and CDR2 SYGVQD (reference sequence). V lost 8 bases and J 3 bases, leaving 10 bases between the germline ends. CDR3 protein: CASRVDPNEKLFF. CDR3 DNA: TGCGCCAGCCGTGTCGATCCTAATGAAAAACTGTTTTTT.

This clonotype was found many times. The chain employs TRBV7-2 and TRBJ1-2; no reliable D call. Deletions cut 0 bases from V and 8 bases from J, with 10 bases between. The CDR3 runs to 13 residues. Germline CDR1 and CDR2: SGHTA and FQGNSA. The CDR3 loop is CASSLAGQRGYTF. CDR3 DNA: TGTGCCAGCAGCTTAGCGGGTCAGCGGGGCTACACCTTC. Looking up the rest from reference TRBV7-2 and TRBJ1-2 gives the full variable domain: GAGVSQSPSNKVTEKGKDVELRCDPISGHTALYWYRQSLGQGLEFLIYFQGNSAPDKSGLPSDRFSAERTGGSVSTLTIQRTQQEDSAVYLCASSLAGQRGYTFGSGTRLTVV.

This clonotype was detected ten times or more. This chain connects TRBV6-5 to TRBJ2-2; D is ambiguous. Germline CDR1 and CDR2: MNHEY and SVGAGI. V gave up 0 bases and J gave up 3 bases, with 8 bases separating them. The CDR3 runs 15 residues. This CDR3 reads CASSYSNSYTGELFF. The CDR3 bases are TGTGCCAGCAGTTACTCCAACTCCTACACCGGGGAGCTGTTTTTT.

This clonotype appeared many times. The chain joins TRBV12-3 or TRBV12-4 to TRBJ1-2, with unresolved D. Trimming took off 1 base at V and 10 bases at J, with 13 bases between the two ends. The CDR3 is made up of 13 amino acids. The CDR3 region is CASSLGEARAYTF. The CDR3 DNA sequence: TGTGCCAGCAGTTTAGGAGAGGCCAGAGCCTACACCTTC.

There are many counts of this clonotype. This chain's CDR3 is CASTSTENSPLHF. As DNA, the CDR3 is TGTGCCAGCACCTCGACAGAAAATTCACCCCTCCACTTT. V usage is TRBV27 and J usage is TRBJ1-6, with a possible D match to TRBD1 (5 bases). Trimming cost V 7 bases and J 7 bases, with 11 bases left between them. The CDR3 runs to 13 residues. Germline loops: CDR1 MNHEY, CDR2 SMNVEV (reference sequence).

This clonotype was observed at least ten times. In nucleotides, the CDR3 is TGTGCCAGCAGCCAACTAACATATCGCGAGCAGTACTTC. This gives the protein CASSQLTYREQYF. V and J are TRBV7-6 and TRBJ2-7; D gene ambiguous. The CDR3 totals 13 residues. Trimming took 5 bases from V and 6 from J, leaving 14 bases between them. The germline CDR1 and CDR2 sequences are SGHVS and FNYEAQ.

This clonotype occurred many times. V gene TRBV10-3 combines with J gene TRBJ2-3; TRBD2 matches 12 bases. This CDR3 is built from 16 residues. Trimming took 4 bases from V and 10 from J; bases not matched to a gene: 12. CDR1 and CDR2 from the germline V gene are ENHRY and SYGVKD. CDR3 sequence: CAISGREETSGGAQYF. For the CDR3, the DNA is TGTGCCATCAGTGGCCGGGAGGAGACTAGCGGGGGTGCGCAGTATTTT.

This clonotype has at least ten counts. The chain is built from TRBV5-1 and TRBJ2-1; D remains unclear. The length of the CDR3 is 12 residues. V gave up 1 base and J gave up 8 bases, with 7 bases separating them. Germline-derived CDR1 and CDR2 are SGHRS and YFSETQ. Here the CDR3 reads CASSLYNDEQFF. The CDR3 DNA reads as TGCGCCAGCAGCTTGTATAATGATGAGCAGTTCTTC.

This clonotype was recorded at least ten times. The rearrangement links TRBV7-2 to TRBJ1-5; D is unclear. The V gene's germline CDR1 is SGHTA and CDR2 FQGNSA. The CDR3 contains 15 residues. V lost 5 bases, J lost 5 bases, and 16 bases lay in between. For the CDR3, the DNA is TGTGCCAGCAGCGCTCATTGGACGTCGGATCAGCCCCAGCATTTT. This codes for CASSAHWTSDQPQHF.